This T cell receptor beta chain stems from a study of circulating tumor DNA in untreated peripheral T-cell lymphoma. Tumor tissue was collected at baseline, before treatment began. The CDR3 extends over 12 amino acids. Germline V lookup: CDR1 LNHDA, CDR2 SQIVND (reference sequence). The V gene lost 10 bases and the J gene lost 0 bases, with 9 bases spanning the gap. As concerns this clone: The antigen remains unidentified.

Study-wide results and caveats: Tumor-specific clonotypes were found in roughly 75% of patients.

Sequenced by immunoSEQ multiplex PCR; TCRdb stores in-frame clones only, minus some. The sample has more than 5,500 clones, 70% to 85% seen once; the top ten hold 25% to 35%. The chain carries TRBV19 and TRBJ1-2, with no clear D. This sequence was found in a human donor with peripheral T-cell lymphoma. Source material: tumor tissue. The CDR3 region is CAIPDANYGYTF. DNA of the CDR3: TGTGCCATCCCCGACGCTAACTATGGCTACACCTTC.